This T cell receptor beta chain originates from a study of blood T cells in healthy people across ages. General study results and limits: When set beside aged donors, long-lived donors presented more naive CD4+ cells and higher diversity. Higher naive T cell percentage went strongly together with higher TCR beta diversity.

For this clonotype: Its cognate antigen is unknown.

Sample-barcoded 5' priming and a J-beta primer mix drove a second PCR of roughly 7 to 11 cycles. CDR3-containing paired-end reads numbered at least 3 million in each sample. Using its own MiXCR run on the 5' RACE reads, TCRdb lists one record per CDR3 protein. The table lists about 900,000 distinct CDR3 sequences, roughly 52% of them singletons, with 13% in the top ten. The TCR was taken from a man aged 30-40 years in good health. Input material: blood.

CDR3 residues: CAWSVVRGGINEQFF. Written as DNA, the CDR3 is TGTGCCTGGAGTGTTGTGCGGGGGGGCATTAATGAGCAGTTCTTC. The genes are TRBV30 and TRBJ2-1; 9 nucleotides align to TRBD2. CDR3 length: 15 residues. V shed 0 bases and J 7 bases; nucleotides not matched to a gene: 7. In germline, CDR1 is GTSNPN, CDR2 SVGIG (reference sequence).